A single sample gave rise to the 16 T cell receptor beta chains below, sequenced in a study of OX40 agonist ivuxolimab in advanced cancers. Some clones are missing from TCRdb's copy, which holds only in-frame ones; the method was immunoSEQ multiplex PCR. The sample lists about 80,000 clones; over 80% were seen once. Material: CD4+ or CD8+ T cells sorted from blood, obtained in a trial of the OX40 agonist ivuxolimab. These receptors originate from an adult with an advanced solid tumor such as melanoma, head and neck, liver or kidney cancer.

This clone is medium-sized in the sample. CDR3 in DNA: TGTGCCAGCAGTGAGGGGGCTGGGGCCAACGTCCTGACTTTC. Translating it yields CASSEGAGANVLTF. The chain uses TRBV6-4 and TRBJ2-6, with D possibly called TRBD1 or TRBD2 (5 bases each). The CDR3 has 14 residues. Germline V gives CDR1 MRHNA, CDR2 SNTAGT. V was trimmed by 3 bases and J by 2 bases, leaving 5 bases between them.

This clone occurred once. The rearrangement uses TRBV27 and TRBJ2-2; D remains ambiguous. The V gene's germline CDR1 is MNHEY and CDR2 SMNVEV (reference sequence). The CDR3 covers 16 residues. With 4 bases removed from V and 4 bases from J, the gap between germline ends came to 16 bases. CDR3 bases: TGTGCCAGCAGTTCCATAGCTCACGTGGGCACCGGGGAGCTGTTTTTT. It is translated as CASSSIAHVGTGELFF.

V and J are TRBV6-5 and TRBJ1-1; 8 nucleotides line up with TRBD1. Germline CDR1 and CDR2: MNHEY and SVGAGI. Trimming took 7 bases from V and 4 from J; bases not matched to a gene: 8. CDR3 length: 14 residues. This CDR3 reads CASKETGVGTEAFF. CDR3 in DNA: TGTGCCAGCAAAGAGACAGGGGTGGGCACTGAAGCTTTCTTT.

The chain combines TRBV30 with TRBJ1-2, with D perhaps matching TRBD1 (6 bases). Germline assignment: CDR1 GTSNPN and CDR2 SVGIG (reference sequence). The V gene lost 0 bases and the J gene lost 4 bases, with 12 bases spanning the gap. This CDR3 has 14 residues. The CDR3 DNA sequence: TGTGCCTGGAGTGTACTGGGAGGGGGCTATGGCTACACCTTC. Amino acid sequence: CAWSVLGGGYGYTF.

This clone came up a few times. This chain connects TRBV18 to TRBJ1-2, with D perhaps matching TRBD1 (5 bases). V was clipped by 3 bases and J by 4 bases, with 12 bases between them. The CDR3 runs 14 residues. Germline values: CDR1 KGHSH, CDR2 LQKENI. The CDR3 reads CASSPGDSLYGYTF. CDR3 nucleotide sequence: TGTGCCAGCTCACCCGGCGACAGCCTCTATGGCTACACCTTC.

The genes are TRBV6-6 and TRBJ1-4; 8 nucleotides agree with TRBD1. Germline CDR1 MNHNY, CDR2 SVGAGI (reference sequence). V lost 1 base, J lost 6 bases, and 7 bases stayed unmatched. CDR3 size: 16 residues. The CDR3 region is CASSYLLGQGDEKLFF. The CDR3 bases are TGTGCCAGCAGTTACTTACTCGGACAGGGAGATGAAAAACTGTTTTTT.

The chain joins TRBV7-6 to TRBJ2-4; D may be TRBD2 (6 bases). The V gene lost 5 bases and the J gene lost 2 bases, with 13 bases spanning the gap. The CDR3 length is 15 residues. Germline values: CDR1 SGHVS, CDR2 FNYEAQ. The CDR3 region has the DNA TGTGCCAGCAGCCCCCCGGGGGACCCCAAAAACATTCAGTACTTC. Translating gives CASSPPGDPKNIQYF.

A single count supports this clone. The CDR3 reads CASSHSDRGNTEAFF. The CDR3 DNA sequence: TGCGCCAGCAGCCATTCGGACAGGGGGAACACTGAAGCTTTCTTT. J is TRBJ1-1 and V is TRBV4-1; 9 bases agree with TRBD1. Unmatched junction bases numbered 3, after V lost 3 bases and J lost 1 base. Germline V lookup: CDR1 MGHRA, CDR2 YSYEKL. The CDR3 length is 15 residues.

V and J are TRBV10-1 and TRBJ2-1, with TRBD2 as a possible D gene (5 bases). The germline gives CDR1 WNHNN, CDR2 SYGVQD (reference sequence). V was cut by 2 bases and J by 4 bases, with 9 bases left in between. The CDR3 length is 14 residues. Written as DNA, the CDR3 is TGCGCCAGCAGTGAGGACTACCAATACAATGAGCAGTTCTTC. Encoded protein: CASSEDYQYNEQFF.

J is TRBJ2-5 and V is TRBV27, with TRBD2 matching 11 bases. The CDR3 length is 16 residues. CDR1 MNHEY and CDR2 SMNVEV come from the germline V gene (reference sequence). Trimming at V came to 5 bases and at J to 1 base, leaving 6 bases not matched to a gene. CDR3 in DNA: TGTGCCAGCAGTATTTTAGCGGGGGGGCCCCAAGAGACCCAGTACTTC. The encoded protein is CASSILAGGPQETQYF.

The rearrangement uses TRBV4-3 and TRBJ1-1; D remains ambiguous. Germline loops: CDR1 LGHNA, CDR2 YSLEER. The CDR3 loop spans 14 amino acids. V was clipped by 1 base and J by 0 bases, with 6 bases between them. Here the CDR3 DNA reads TGCGCCAGCAGCCAAGCGGGAGTGAACACTGAAGCTTTCTTT. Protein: CASSQAGVNTEAFF.

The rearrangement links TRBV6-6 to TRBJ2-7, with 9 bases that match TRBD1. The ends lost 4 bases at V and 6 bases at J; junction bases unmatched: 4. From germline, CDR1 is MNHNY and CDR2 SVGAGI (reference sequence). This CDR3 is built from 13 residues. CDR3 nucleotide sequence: TGTGCCAGCAGTTCGACAGGGGGGGGCGAGCAGTACTTC. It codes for CASSSTGGGEQYF.

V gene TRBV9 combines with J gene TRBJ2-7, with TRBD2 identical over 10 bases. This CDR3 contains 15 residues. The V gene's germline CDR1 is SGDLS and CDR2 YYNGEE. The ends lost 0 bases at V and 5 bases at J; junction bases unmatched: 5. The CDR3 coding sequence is TGTGCCAGCAGCGTAGCAGCGGGGGGGCCCCACGAGCAGTACTTC. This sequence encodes CASSVAAGGPHEQYF. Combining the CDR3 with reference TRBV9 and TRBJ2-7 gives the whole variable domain DSGVTQTPKHLITATGQRVTLRCSPRSGDLSVYWYQQSLDQGLQFLIQYYNGEERAKGNILERFSAQQFPDLHSELNLSSLELGDSALYFCASSVAAGGPHEQYFGPGTRLTVT.

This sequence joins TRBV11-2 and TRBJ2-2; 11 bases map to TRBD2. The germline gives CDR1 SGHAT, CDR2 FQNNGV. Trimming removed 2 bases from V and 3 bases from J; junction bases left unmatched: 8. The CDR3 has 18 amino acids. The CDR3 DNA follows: TGTGCCAGCAGCTTATCGACTAGCGGGGACCTGGACACCGGGGAGCTGTTTTTT. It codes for CASSLSTSGDLDTGELFF.

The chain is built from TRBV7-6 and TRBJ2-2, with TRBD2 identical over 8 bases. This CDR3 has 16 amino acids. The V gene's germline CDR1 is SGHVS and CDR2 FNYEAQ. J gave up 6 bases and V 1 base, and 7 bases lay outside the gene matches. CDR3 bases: TGTGCCAGCAGCTTAGAATTAAGCGGGGGTTCCGGGGAGCTGTTTTTT. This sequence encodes CASSLELSGGSGELFF.

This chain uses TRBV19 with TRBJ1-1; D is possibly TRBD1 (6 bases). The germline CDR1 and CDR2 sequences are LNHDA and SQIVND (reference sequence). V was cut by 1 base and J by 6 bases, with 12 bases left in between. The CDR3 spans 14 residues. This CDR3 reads CASSIGGGISEAFF. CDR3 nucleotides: TGTGCCAGTAGTATAGGAGGGGGTATCTCTGAAGCTTTCTTT.